This is a list of T cell receptor beta chains from one sample in a study of blood T cells in healthy people across ages. TCRdb itself ran the 5' RACE reads through MiXCR, one entry per CDR3 protein. The sample lists approximately 1,000,000 distinct CDR3 sequences; roughly two fifths were seen once. Sequencing was carried out using blood. Receptors originate from a man in his late teens or twenties in good health. The CDR3 runs from the conserved cysteine through the conserved F or W. The order of the fields is V gene, D gene, J gene, clone size, CDR3 DNA, CDR3 protein. D genes are given only for firm matches. For some rows the clone size is stated as once, few or many, or as a class when expanded; others skip it.

TRBV7-2	.	TRBJ1-1	.	TGTGCCAGCAGCTTGGGGGTTCTTGCTGAAGCTTTCTTT	CASSLGVLAEAFF
TRBV12-3/TRBV12-4	.	TRBJ2-4	few	TGTGCCAGCAGTCGACAGATATTAAACATTCAGTACTTC	CASSRQILNIQYF
TRBV15	TRBD1	TRBJ2-3	.	TGTGCCACCAGCCTTGGGACAGGGGGCACAGATACGCAGTATTTT	CATSLGTGGTDTQYF
TRBV6-1	TRBD2	TRBJ2-7	many	TGTGCCAGCAGTGATGAATCCGGGACTAGCGGCTACGAGCAGTACTTC	CASSDESGTSGYEQYF
TRBV30	TRBD2	TRBJ2-5	.	TGTGCCTGGGGCACCGGGCCGGGGGGAGAGACCCAGTACTTC	CAWGTGPGGETQYF
TRBV12-3/TRBV12-4	.	TRBJ2-1	many	TGTGCCAGCAGTTTAGTTTATGAGCAGTTCTTC	CASSLVYEQFF
TRBV29-1	.	TRBJ1-2	many	TGCAGCGTTAGACAGTATGCTAACTATGGCTACACCTTC	CSVRQYANYGYTF
TRBV6-6	.	TRBJ2-2	.	TGTGCCATCCCCAACCGGGCAGGAAACACCGGGGAGCTGTTTTTT	CAIPNRAGNTGELFF
TRBV6-5	TRBD1	TRBJ2-7	many	TGTGCCAGCAGTACCCGGTCAGGGGGCGACGAGCAGTACTTC	CASSTRSGGDEQYF
TRBV6-4	.	TRBJ1-2	.	TGTGCCAGCAGTGCCGGGACCGAGGGCTACACCTTC	CASSAGTEGYTF
TRBV3-1	.	TRBJ1-1	.	TGTGCCAGCAGCCCGTCCAGGGGCGGCGCACCTGAAGCTTTCTTT	CASSPSRGGAPEAFF
TRBV5-1	.	TRBJ1-1	.	TGCGCCAGCAGCTTGAACGAGGAAGCTTTCTTT	CASSLNEEAFF
TRBV20-1	TRBD1	TRBJ2-7	.	TGCAGTGCTAGAGATCTGCAGGGGGCGACGTACGAGCAGTACTTC	CSARDLQGATYEQYF
TRBV9	TRBD2	TRBJ2-1	.	TGTGCCAGCAGCCCGGGGGGTAGTGGCTACAATGAGCAGTTCTTC	CASSPGGSGYNEQFF
TRBV6-2/TRBV6-3	.	TRBJ1-4	.	TGTGCCAGCAGTTATGCGACAGGCGATGAAAAACTGTTTTTT	CASSYATGDEKLFF
TRBV10-2	.	TRBJ1-2	few	TGCGCCAGCAGTGAGTCTAGCTCCCTCTATGGCTACACCTTC	CASSESSSLYGYTF
TRBV11-2	.	TRBJ2-1	few	TGTGCCAGCAGCTTAGATCTCGGCAATGAGCAGTTCTTC	CASSLDLGNEQFF
TRBV18	.	TRBJ2-2	.	TGTGCCAGCTCACCACAGTCTTTGGGACCTACGAACACCGGGGAGCTGTTTTTT	CASSPQSLGPTNTGELFF
TRBV20-1	.	TRBJ1-5	few	TGCAGTGCTAGTACGGATAATAGCAATCAGCCCCAGCATTTT	CSASTDNSNQPQHF
TRBV12-3/TRBV12-4	.	TRBJ1-2	.	TGTGCCTCATCGGACAGCCCGCTCTATGGCTACACCTTC	CASSDSPLYGYTF
TRBV4-3	.	TRBJ1-1	few	TGCGCCAGCAGCCAAGACAGGCTTAGTCTGGCCACTGAAGCTTTCTTT	CASSQDRLSLATEAFF
TRBV6-5	.	TRBJ2-3	.	TGTGCCAGCGGCCGCTCAATCCGGGCCACAGATACGCAGTATTTT	CASGRSIRATDTQYF
TRBV6-4	.	TRBJ2-1	.	TGTGCCAGCAGTGACGGGGACAACAATGAGCAGTTCTTC	CASSDGDNNEQFF
TRBV20-1	TRBD2	TRBJ2-1	.	TGCAGTGCTTCCATCGGGACTAGCGGGGCTAATGAGCAGTTCTTC	CSASIGTSGANEQFF
TRBV2	.	TRBJ2-2	.	TGTGCCAGCAGCCCGAAACCCCCACTCGGCACCGGGGAGCTGTTTTTT	CASSPKPPLGTGELFF
TRBV4-2	.	TRBJ2-3	.	TGTGCCAGCAGCCAAGATATGGAGACTGGCGGACACACAGATACGCAGTATTTT	CASSQDMETGGHTDTQYF